Below, 17 T cell receptor beta chains from the same sample are listed, as sequenced in a study of HIV-infected patients and healthy controls. The repertoire came from unfractionated whole blood and reflected all unsorted peripheral T cells. Alpha and beta constant-region primers primed reverse transcription of about 500 ng RNA. Each of the alpha and beta chains got its own library through chain-specific third strand synthesis with indices. TCRdb used MiXCR to reprocess the 5' RACE reads, holding one entry per CDR3 protein. Of 4,000 to 4,500 distinct CDR3 sequences detected, about an eighth appear once; the ten largest clones hold about 15%. The sequencing used blood, collected before antiretroviral therapy. The receptors derive from an adult with HIV infection.

This clonotype was counted ten times or more. The J gene is TRBJ1-2, the V gene TRBV7-9, with TRBD1 identical over 7 bases. The CDR3 consists of 13 residues. The trim removed 5 bases at V and 6 bases at J, leaving 6 bases unmatched. The germline V gene has CDR1 SEHNR and CDR2 FQNEAQ (reference sequence). The CDR3 spells CASSGNTGDGYTF. The CDR3, as DNA: TGTGCCAGCAGCGGAAACACAGGGGATGGCTACACCTTC.

This clonotype is medium-sized by share. CDR3 protein: CASSLDPWTSKGEQFF. In DNA, the CDR3 is TGTGCCAGCAGCTTAGACCCCTGGACTAGTAAGGGTGAGCAGTTCTTC. The gene calls are TRBV7-9 and TRBJ2-1; 7 bases are a match to TRBD2. Germline lookup yields CDR1 SEHNR and CDR2 FQNEAQ (reference sequence). The CDR3 has 16 residues. V shed 1 base, J shed 9 bases, and the junction held 12 bases outside the gene matches.

This clonotype is medium-sized in the sample. The chain employs TRBV12-3 or TRBV12-4 and TRBJ1-2; D uncertain. V lost 6 bases to trimming and J lost 14 bases, with 19 bases between them. The CDR3 has 12 residues. This CDR3 reads CASSSPGKLLTF. CDR3 bases: TGTGCCAGCAGCTCGCCGGGGAAGCTCTTAACCTTC.

As concerns this clonotype: It may be a read error: a sequence one base away is much more abundant. The chain recombines TRBV28 with TRBJ1-4; a possible D gene is TRBD1 (5 bases). There are 14 residues in the CDR3. Trimming shortened V by 10 bases and J by 7 bases, and 19 bases separated the two germline ends. The V gene's germline CDR1 is MDHEN and CDR2 SYDVKM. The CDR3 coding sequence is TGTGCCATCACCCTTACAGGCCGCGTTGAAAAACTGTTTTTT. Translation gives CAITLTGRVEKLFF.

In its sample, this clonotype ranks as medium-sized (0.01 to 0.1%). The chain couples TRBV25-1 to TRBJ2-2; D could derive from TRBD1 or TRBD2 (5 bases each). The V gene's germline CDR1 is MGHDK and CDR2 SYGVNS. V lost 4 bases and J lost 1, with 10 bases in between. The CDR3 is 15 residues long. The CDR3 DNA is TGTGCCAGCAGTGCGGGGCCCGGGAACACCGGGGAGCTGTTTTTT. It yields the protein CASSAGPGNTGELFF.

Relative to its sample, this clonotype is medium-sized. CDR3 loop: CASNENNEQFF. The CDR3, as DNA: TGTGCCAGCAATGAAAACAATGAGCAGTTCTTC. V is TRBV7-2 and J is TRBJ2-1; no clear D gene. Germline V lookup: CDR1 SGHTA, CDR2 FQGNSA. V lost 7 bases to trimming and J lost 5 bases, with 6 bases between them. CDR3 size: 11 residues.

Within the sample, this clonotype is medium-sized. The CDR3 nucleotides are TGCGCCAGCAGCTTCGTACCACAGGGCCCGCGGGAAAAACTGTTTTTT. It is translated as CASSFVPQGPREKLFF. V is TRBV5-1 and J is TRBJ1-4, with a weak D call TRBD1 (6 bases). V shed 2 bases and J shed 8 bases, with 19 bases lying between them. CDR1 and CDR2 from the germline V gene are SGHRS and YFSETQ. The CDR3 is made up of 16 amino acids.

As for this clonotype: With a much larger clone just one base away, this may be a read error. The chain links TRBV12-3 or TRBV12-4 to TRBJ1-3; D is unclear. The V gene lost 5 bases and the J gene lost 0 bases, with 17 bases spanning the gap. CDR3 size: 17 residues. DNA of the CDR3: TGTGCCAGCAGTGCAAGTTCGGGCACCATCTCTGGAAACACCATATATTTT. It translates to CASSASSGTISGNTIYF.

This clonotype is termed medium-sized. CDR3 region: CAWSQGNTEAFF. The CDR3 DNA reads as TGTGCCTGGAGTCAGGGGAACACTGAAGCTTTCTTT. This chain links TRBV30 with TRBJ1-1; D may be TRBD1 (5 bases). CDR3 length: 12 amino acids. The germline CDR1 and CDR2 sequences are GTSNPN and SVGIG (reference sequence). The V and J ends lost 2 bases and 1 base respectively, with 5 bases between them.

This clonotype was picked up many times. The V gene is TRBV20-1, the J gene TRBJ2-1; 11 bases line up with TRBD2. Per the germline V gene, CDR1 is DFQATT and CDR2 is SNEGSKA (reference sequence). V was pared by 0 bases and J by 8 bases, with 9 bases of the junction left unmatched. The CDR3 extends over 16 amino acids. The CDR3 spells CSARDWSSGGRDEQFF. CDR3 DNA: TGCAGTGCTAGAGATTGGTCTAGCGGGGGGCGGGATGAGCAGTTCTTC.

This clonotype is labeled medium-sized. The V and J genes are TRBV5-4 and TRBJ2-2; D call uncertain. V was trimmed by 0 bases and J by 4 bases, leaving 13 bases between them. Germline V gives CDR1 SGHNT, CDR2 YYREEE (reference sequence). This CDR3 comprises 16 residues. The DNA of the CDR3 is TGTGCCAGCAGCTTGGGATCGCTGCCGGGCACCGGGGAGCTGTTTTTT. Protein: CASSLGSLPGTGELFF.

This clonotype has only a few counts. A junction boundary mismatches the germline segment, possibly from a read error. V usage is TRBV7-6 and J usage is TRBJ2-7, with 7 nucleotides matching TRBD1. Germline CDR1 SGHVS, CDR2 FNYEAQ. The CDR3 is 13 amino acids. CDR3 region: CASSYGQDYEQYF. The CDR3, as DNA: TGTGCTAGCAGCTACGGACAGGACTACGAGCAGTACTTC. Complete variable domain (other parts from reference TRBV7-6 and TRBJ2-7): GAGVSQSPRYKVTKRGQDVALRCDPISGHVSLYWYRQALGQGPEFLTYFNYEAQQDKSGLPNDRFSAERPEGSISTLTIQRTEQRDSAMYRCASSYGQDYEQYFGPGTRLTVT.

This clonotype is labeled as medium-sized. The V gene is TRBV7-2, the J gene TRBJ1-2, with D possibly TRBD1 on 5 matching bases. The CDR3 runs 14 residues. V lost 4 bases and J lost 8, with 17 bases in between. Germline loops: CDR1 SGHTA, CDR2 FQGNSA. The CDR3 DNA is TGTGCCAGCAGCTCATCCTACCAGGGAGAGGGCTACACCTTC. Protein product: CASSSSYQGEGYTF.

This clonotype ranks as medium-sized. The V and J genes are TRBV7-9 and TRBJ1-5; D gene uncertain. V was pared by 5 bases and J by 2 bases, with 13 bases between. CDR1 and CDR2 from the germline V gene are SEHNR and FQNEAQ (reference sequence). This CDR3 has 15 amino acids. The CDR3 DNA reads TGTGCCAGCAGCCCAGGAGCCCAGGGCAATCAGCCCCAGCATTTT. Its translation: CASSPGAQGNQPQHF.

This rearrangement joins TRBV7-8 to TRBJ2-3; D remains ambiguous. CDR1 is SGHVS, CDR2 FQNEAQ, per germline. This CDR3 region has 16 residues. V shed 5 bases and J shed 4 bases, with 19 bases lying between them. The CDR3 sequence is CASSADLPPDSDTQYF. CDR3 nucleotide sequence: TGTGCCAGCAGCGCTGACCTCCCCCCAGACTCAGATACGCAGTATTTT.

Judged by abundance, this clonotype is medium-sized (0.01 to 0.1%). The rearrangement links TRBV25-1 to TRBJ1-1, with D possibly being TRBD1 (5 bases). V was pared by 5 bases and J by 1 base, with 17 bases between. The germline gives CDR1 MGHDK, CDR2 SYGVNS. The CDR3 loop spans 16 amino acids. CDR3 DNA: TGTGCCAGCAGTTTCTCTAGAGGGGCAGGGAACACTGAAGCTTTCTTT. It translates to CASSFSRGAGNTEAFF.

Remarks on this clonotype: A much larger clone lies a single base off, so this may be a read error. In DNA, the CDR3 is TGCAGCGTTGAAGTAATAGTGGGAGATACGCAGTATTTT. It translates to CSVEVIVGDTQYF. The chain uses TRBV29-1 and TRBJ2-3; D ambiguous. Germline V CDR1 and CDR2: SQVTM, ANQGSEA. The V end lost 1 base, the J end lost 5 bases, and 10 bases lay between the germline ends. CDR3 size: 13 residues.